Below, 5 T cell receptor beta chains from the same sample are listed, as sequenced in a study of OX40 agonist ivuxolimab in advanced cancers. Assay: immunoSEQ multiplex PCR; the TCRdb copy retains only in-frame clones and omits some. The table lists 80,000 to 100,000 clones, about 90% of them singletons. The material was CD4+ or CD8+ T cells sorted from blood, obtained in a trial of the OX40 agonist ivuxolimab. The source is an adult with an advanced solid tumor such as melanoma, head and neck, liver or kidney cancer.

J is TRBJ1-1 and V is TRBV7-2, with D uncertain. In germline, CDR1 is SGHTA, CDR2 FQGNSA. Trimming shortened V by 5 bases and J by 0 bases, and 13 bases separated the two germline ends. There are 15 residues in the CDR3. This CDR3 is CASSARLGVNTEAFF. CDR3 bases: TGTGCCAGCAGCGCTCGCCTGGGAGTGAACACTGAAGCTTTCTTT.

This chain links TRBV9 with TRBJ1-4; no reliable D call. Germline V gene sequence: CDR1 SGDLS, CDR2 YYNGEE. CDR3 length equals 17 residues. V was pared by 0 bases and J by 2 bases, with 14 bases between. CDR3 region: CASSVGPRVGTNEKLFF. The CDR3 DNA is TGTGCCAGCAGCGTAGGTCCACGAGTGGGGACTAATGAAAAACTGTTTTTT.

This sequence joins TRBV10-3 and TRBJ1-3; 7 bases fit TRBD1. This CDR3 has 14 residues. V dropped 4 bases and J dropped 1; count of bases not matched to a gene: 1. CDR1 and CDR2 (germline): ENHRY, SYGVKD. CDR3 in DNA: TGTGCCATCAGTGTGGACAGGTCTGGAAACACCATATATTTT. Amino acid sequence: CAISVDRSGNTIYF.

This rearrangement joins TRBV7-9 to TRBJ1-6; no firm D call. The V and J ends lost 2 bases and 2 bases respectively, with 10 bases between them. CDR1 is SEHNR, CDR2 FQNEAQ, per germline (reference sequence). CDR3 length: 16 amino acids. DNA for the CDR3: TGTGCCAGCAGCTTACGAGGGCAGACCTATAATTCACCCCTCCACTTT. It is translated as CASSLRGQTYNSPLHF.

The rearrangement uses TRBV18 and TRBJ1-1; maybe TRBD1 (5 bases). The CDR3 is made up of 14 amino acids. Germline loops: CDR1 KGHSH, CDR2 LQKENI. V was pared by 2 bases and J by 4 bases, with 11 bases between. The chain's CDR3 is CASSPSGAGTEAFF. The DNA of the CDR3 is TGTGCCAGCTCACCAAGTGGGGCGGGCACTGAAGCTTTCTTT.